These 2 T cell receptor beta chains originate from one sample sequenced in a study of T cell responses to AZD1222 COVID-19 vaccine. The assay was immunoSEQ multiplex PCR, and TCRdb's table has in-frame clones only and misses some. The profile covers 130,000 or so clones, with around 87% appearing a single time and under 3% taken by the ten largest. This specimen consisted of peripheral blood, obtained 28 days after the second AZD1222 dose. The source is an adult who received the AZD1222 COVID-19 vaccine.

This chain uses TRBV7-6 with TRBJ1-2; D possibly corresponds to TRBD1 (5 bases). CDR3 length equals 12 residues. V dropped 5 bases and J dropped 8 bases, with 12 bases sitting between them. In germline, CDR1 is SGHVS, CDR2 FNYEAQ. The CDR3: CASSLLGEGYTF. The CDR3 nucleotides are TGTGCCAGCAGCCTCCTAGGGGAGGGCTACACCTTC.

The chain carries TRBV9 and TRBJ1-6; D is possibly TRBD1 (5 bases). Germline V lookup: CDR1 SGDLS, CDR2 YYNGEE. The CDR3 loop spans 13 amino acids. The V end was cut by 4 bases, the J end by 10 bases, with 12 bases between. The CDR3 nucleotides are TGTGCCAGCAGCCCGGGGGGGGAGTCACCCCTCCACTTT. Protein product: CASSPGGESPLHF.